This T cell receptor beta chain comes out of a study of blood T cell repertoires in COVID-19. Study overall: COVID-19 samples collected from the United States, Italy and Spain covered acute and convalescent phases. Sources were T cells, B-cell-depleted T cells, or PBMCs; the material itself was cDNA or gDNA.

In the original analysis: Reference gene primer amplification gave estimated nucleated cell counts. TCRdb keeps only in-frame clones here, not all; method: immunoSEQ multiplex PCR. V, J and clone size are those of that table, while D and trimming were read from the DNA. The sample lists 100,000 to 130,000 clones, 65% to 80% occurring once. The CDR3 consists of 15 residues. Trimming pared 6 bases from V and 7 bases from J, leaving 21 bases between. Germline CDR1 LNHDA, CDR2 SQIVND (reference sequence). This receptor was obtained from a woman aged 40 to 50 with acute or convalescent COVID-19. J is TRBJ1-2 and V is TRBV19; D perhaps matches TRBD1 (6 bases). The sequenced material came from peripheral blood. The CDR3 nucleotides read TGTGCCAGTAGCCCCGGACAGACAGAAACAAGTGGCTACACCTTC. Amino acids: CASSPGQTETSGYTF.